Each of the 29 T cell receptor beta chains below was sequenced from the same sample in a study of CD8+ T cells in alopecia areata. Treatment here: oral pan-JAK inhibitor, 5-10 mg twice daily. RNA was extracted and reverse transcribed into cDNA as the sequencing template. The data were produced by immunoSEQ multiplex PCR, yet TCRdb's version contains in-frame clones alone and is incomplete. The repertoire holds around 150,000 clones, with less than 80% as singletons. The material sequenced was CD4+ T cells sorted from blood, taken at week 24, from a patient treated with tofacitinib. These receptors all come from a human donor with alopecia areata.

This clone has only a few counts. CDR3 sequence reads: CASSYSGVLLYEQYF. The CDR3 coding sequence is TGTGCCAGCAGTTACTCGGGAGTTCTCCTCTACGAGCAGTACTTC. The chain joins TRBV6-5 to TRBJ2-7; perhaps TRBD2 as D (5 bases). Germline lookup yields CDR1 MNHEY and CDR2 SVGAGI. CDR3 length: 15 residues. The V end lost 0 bases, the J end lost 3 bases, and 12 bases lay between the germline ends.

The chain employs TRBV9 and TRBJ1-2; 7 nucleotides line up with TRBD1. CDR1 is SGDLS, CDR2 YYNGEE, per germline. There are 14 residues in the CDR3. V trimming: 2 bases; J trimming: 7 bases; junction bases outside the gene matches: 8. This CDR3 is CASSVRQGQSGYTF. CDR3 DNA: TGTGCCAGCAGCGTTAGACAGGGCCAAAGTGGCTACACCTTC.

V and J are TRBV12-5 and TRBJ2-2; D may be TRBD1 (5 bases). Germline lookup yields CDR1 LGHNT and CDR2 FRNRAP. CDR3 length equals 13 residues. Trimming left V 6 bases short and J 6 bases short, with 11 bases between. The CDR3 bases are TGTGCTAGTGGCAACCGACAGCCCGGGGAGCTGTTTTTT. It specifies CASGNRQPGELFF.

The chain joins TRBV4-2 to TRBJ2-1; unclear D gene. Germline values: CDR1 LGHNA, CDR2 YNFKEQ. This CDR3 contains 13 residues. With 3 bases removed from V and 10 bases from J, the gap between germline ends came to 13 bases. In nucleotides, the CDR3 is TGTGCCAGCAGCCACGACCCAGTGGCCGAGCAGTTCTTC. It is translated as CASSHDPVAEQFF.

The table lists this clone with a few counts. The chain is built from TRBV7-9 and TRBJ1-1; D is undetermined. Germline CDR1 SEHNR, CDR2 FQNEAQ (reference sequence). The CDR3 loop spans 14 amino acids. Trimming stripped 5 bases from V and 4 bases from J, with 14 bases between. CDR3 region: CASSISTGITEAFF. DNA for the CDR3: TGTGCCAGCAGCATTAGCACTGGTATCACTGAAGCTTTCTTT.

This clone was counted once. The chain has TRBV2 and TRBJ1-6, with 7 bases aligning to TRBD1. Germline lookup yields CDR1 SNHLY and CDR2 FYNNEI. Germline trimming cut 7 bases from V and 6 bases from J; bases unmatched to any gene: 3. This CDR3 has 13 amino acids. CDR3 residues: CASNRGSNSPLHF. For the CDR3, the DNA is TGTGCCAGCAACAGGGGCAGTAATTCACCCCTCCACTTT.

This clone was counted a single time. V and J are TRBV7-9 and TRBJ2-1; D gene ambiguous. With 6 bases removed from V and 8 bases from J, the gap between germline ends came to 23 bases. Per germline, CDR1 SEHNR and CDR2 FQNEAQ (reference sequence). CDR3 length: 16 residues. The CDR3 here is CASRGWKLTVTDEQFF. The CDR3 DNA follows: TGTGCCAGCAGGGGATGGAAACTAACCGTTACCGATGAGCAGTTCTTC. The full variable domain, its missing parts supplied by reference TRBV7-9 and TRBJ2-1, is DTGVSQNPRHKITKRGQNVTFRCDPISEHNRLYWYRQTLGQGPEFLTYFQNEAQLEKSRLLSDRFSAERPKGSFSTLEIQRTEQGDSAMYLCASRGWKLTVTDEQFFGPGTRLTVL.

This clone appeared a few times. This chain links TRBV29-1 with TRBJ1-2; D is undetermined. Germline V gene data show CDR1 as SQVTM and CDR2 as ANQGSEA. Trimming left V 0 bases short and J 1 base short, with 9 bases between. The CDR3 length is 14 residues. The chain's CDR3 is CSVEDGRRNYGYTF. CDR3 DNA sequence: TGCAGCGTTGAAGATGGTAGGCGTAACTATGGCTACACCTTC.

V is TRBV19 and J is TRBJ1-1; no clear D gene. Looked up from germline, CDR1 is LNHDA and CDR2 is SQIVND (reference sequence). The CDR3 has 15 residues. Trimming removed 5 bases at V and 5 bases at J, with 18 bases between. For the CDR3, the DNA is TGTGCCAGTAGTCCCTCCTTTATGCAGCGGACTGAAGCTTTCTTT. This codes for CASSPSFMQRTEAFF.

To note about this clone: Other DNA variants within this sample encode the same CDR3. The rearrangement uses TRBV29-1 and TRBJ2-7; 11 positions agree with TRBD1. The CDR3 loop spans 12 amino acids. V trimming: 6 bases; J trimming: 2 bases; junction bases outside the gene matches: 0. Per germline, CDR1 SQVTM and CDR2 ANQGSEA. CDR3 sequence reads: CSVGQGAYEQYF. DNA of the CDR3: TGCAGCGTGGGACAGGGGGCCTACGAGCAGTACTTC.

The chain joins TRBV15 to TRBJ2-7; D is uncertain. The germline gives CDR1 LNHNV, CDR2 YYDKDF (reference sequence). The length of the CDR3 is 14 residues. V gave up 0 bases and J gave up 0 bases, with 6 bases separating them. CDR3 nucleotide sequence: TGTGCCACCAGCAGAGACATGAGCTCCTACGAGCAGTACTTC. Translation gives CATSRDMSSYEQYF.

The chain links TRBV15 to TRBJ2-3; maybe TRBD1 (6 bases). The CDR3 loop spans 14 amino acids. Trimming cost V 3 bases and J 1 base, with 8 bases left between them. CDR1 and CDR2 (germline): LNHNV, YYDKDF (reference sequence). The chain's CDR3 is CATSSYRGTDTQYF. The DNA for the CDR3 is TGTGCCACCAGCAGTTACAGGGGCACAGATACGCAGTATTTT.

This clone was observed a handful of times. V is TRBV5-6 and J is TRBJ2-5; D perhaps matches TRBD1 (6 bases). V was trimmed by 2 bases and J by 4 bases, leaving 9 bases between them. The germline V gene encodes CDR1 SGHDT and CDR2 YYEEEE. The CDR3 runs 13 residues. CDR3 in amino acids: CASSLQGPETQYF. The CDR3 DNA is TGTGCCAGCAGCTTACAGGGTCCAGAGACCCAGTACTTC.

This clone was seen only a few times. One junction end does not reproduce the germline sequence, and a read error may be involved. This chain connects TRBV7-7 to TRBJ2-5, with 14 positions matching TRBD2. Germline values: CDR1 SSHAT, CDR2 FNYEAQ (reference sequence). This CDR3 region has 16 residues. CDR3 region: CASSPGLAGGQETQYF. The CDR3 DNA reads as TGTGCTAGCAGCCCCGGACTAGCGGGGGGCCAAGAGACCCAGTACTTC.

This rearrangement joins TRBV29-1 to TRBJ1-2; 8 positions agree with TRBD1. Germline CDR1 SQVTM, CDR2 ANQGSEA. Trimming removed 4 bases from V and 2 bases from J; junction bases left unmatched: 3. The CDR3 spans 13 residues. Written as DNA, the CDR3 is TGCAGCGTTGTCGGACAGGGAAACTATGGCTACACCTTC. Translating gives CSVVGQGNYGYTF.

The rearrangement uses TRBV5-1 and TRBJ2-3, with a weak D call TRBD2 (6 bases). In germline, CDR1 is SGHRS, CDR2 YFSETQ. CDR3 length: 14 amino acids. The V end lost 6 bases, the J end lost 4 bases, and 15 bases lay between the germline ends. The CDR3 is CASTFGGVPDTQYF. DNA for the CDR3: TGCGCCAGCACGTTCGGCGGGGTACCAGATACGCAGTATTTT.

The chain carries TRBV4-1 and TRBJ1-2; tentative D call: TRBD1 (6 bases). V was trimmed by 3 bases and J by 8 bases, leaving 16 bases between them. This CDR3 has 14 amino acids. In germline, CDR1 is MGHRA, CDR2 YSYEKL. This chain's CDR3 is CASSHLGGAGGYTF. Here the CDR3 DNA reads TGCGCCAGCAGCCATCTGGGGGGCGCAGGCGGCTACACCTTC.

The chain carries TRBV19 and TRBJ1-2; D ambiguous. Per germline, CDR1 LNHDA and CDR2 SQIVND (reference sequence). V was clipped by 5 bases and J by 4 bases, with 14 bases between them. This CDR3 contains 14 residues. DNA of the CDR3: TGTGCCAGTAGTCCAAACGTCGGGTCCTATGGCTACACCTTC. Amino acids: CASSPNVGSYGYTF.

Only a few counts were recorded for this clone. The chain is built from TRBV6-6 and TRBJ1-2; weak D call: TRBD1 (5 bases). Trimming removed 7 bases at V and 2 bases at J, with 8 bases between. Germline V lookup: CDR1 MNHNY, CDR2 SVGAGI (reference sequence). CDR3 size: 12 residues. The CDR3: CASTQGNYGYTF. The CDR3 DNA reads as TGTGCCAGCACTCAGGGAAACTATGGCTACACCTTC.

V is TRBV2 and J is TRBJ2-7; TRBD1 matches 8 bases. Trimming removed 5 bases from V and 3 bases from J; junction bases left unmatched: 6. CDR3 length equals 14 residues. In germline, CDR1 is SNHLY, CDR2 FYNNEI. DNA of the CDR3: TGTGCCAGCAGTCGGACAGGGAGAAACTACGAGCAGTACTTC. Its protein product is CASSRTGRNYEQYF. The entire variable domain, with the rest obtained from reference TRBV2 and TRBJ2-7, is as follows: EPEVTQTPSHQVTQMGQEVILRCVPISNHLYFYWYRQILGQKVEFLVSFYNNEISEKSEIFDDQFSVERPDGSNFTLKIRSTKLEDSAMYFCASSRTGRNYEQYFGPGTRLTVT.

The rearrangement joins TRBV29-1 to TRBJ1-1; D unclear. Per germline, CDR1 SQVTM and CDR2 ANQGSEA. The CDR3 extends over 14 amino acids. V lost 6 bases and J 2 bases, leaving 16 bases between the germline ends. CDR3 sequence reads: CSVQTAGGNTEAFF. The CDR3, as DNA: TGCAGCGTACAAACGGCGGGAGGTAACACTGAAGCTTTCTTT. The complete variable domain, with remaining parts taken from reference TRBV29-1 and TRBJ1-1, reads SAVISQKPSRDICQRGTSLTIQCQVDSQVTMMFWYRQQPGQSLTLIATANQGSEATYESGFVIDKFPISRPNLTFSTLTVSNMSPEDSSIYLCSVQTAGGNTEAFFGQGTRLTVV.

V usage is TRBV11-3 and J usage is TRBJ2-5; tentative D call: TRBD2 (6 bases). CDR1 and CDR2 from the germline V gene are SGHNT and YENEEA. The V and J ends lost 5 bases and 3 bases respectively, with 16 bases between them. This CDR3 region has 15 residues. CDR3 sequence reads: CASSLNFIAEETQYF. CDR3 coding DNA: TGTGCCAGCAGCCTGAATTTTATAGCGGAAGAGACCCAGTACTTC. Combining the CDR3 with reference TRBV11-3 and TRBJ2-5 gives the whole variable domain EAGVVQSPRYKIIEKKQPVAFWCNPISGHNTLYWYLQNLGQGPELLIRYENEEAVDDSQLPKDRFSAERLKGVDSTLKIQPAELGDSAVYLCASSLNFIAEETQYFGPGTRLLVL.

The chain couples TRBV28 to TRBJ1-5; D remains ambiguous. The germline V and J ends were trimmed by 3 bases and 7 bases, with 13 bases remaining between them. Germline assignment: CDR1 MDHEN and CDR2 SYDVKM. The CDR3 sequence is 14 residues long. CDR3: CASSLAPVTQPQHF. The CDR3 DNA is TGTGCCAGCAGTTTGGCTCCGGTCACCCAGCCCCAGCATTTT.

The rearrangement joins TRBV25-1 to TRBJ2-3; 10 nucleotides match TRBD1. Germline CDR1 MGHDK, CDR2 SYGVNS. The CDR3 consists of 16 residues. Trimming took 6 bases from V and 2 from J; bases not matched to a gene: 8. CDR3 region: CASSRRTGGSTDTQYF. The CDR3 coding sequence is TGTGCCAGCAGCCGCCGGACAGGGGGGTCCACAGATACGCAGTATTTT.

Regarding this clone: The junction and the germline gene differ at one end; a read error may be behind it. The chain combines TRBV4-2 with TRBJ2-1, with D perhaps matching TRBD1 (5 bases). Germline V CDR1 and CDR2: LGHNA, YNFKEQ. This CDR3 is built from 13 residues. CDR3 bases: TGTGCCAGCCAGGGCGACTCCTACAATGGGCAGTTCTTC. Encoded protein: CASQGDSYNGQFF.

The gene calls are TRBV5-1 and TRBJ2-7; 10 bases align to TRBD2. V dropped 4 bases and J dropped 2; count of bases not matched to a gene: 15. In germline, CDR1 is SGHRS, CDR2 YFSETQ. This CDR3 is built from 18 residues. This CDR3 reads CASSVLTSTSGRTYEQYF. DNA for the CDR3: TGCGCCAGCAGCGTATTGACGTCGACTAGCGGGCGAACCTACGAGCAGTACTTC.

The rearrangement joins TRBV27 to TRBJ2-1, with D unresolved. Per germline, CDR1 MNHEY and CDR2 SMNVEV (reference sequence). The CDR3 sequence is 13 residues long. V shed 6 bases and J shed 0 bases, with 6 bases lying between them. The CDR3 bases are TGTGCCAGCAGACCCAGCTCCTACAATGAGCAGTTCTTC. Translation gives CASRPSSYNEQFF.

The rearrangement links TRBV29-1 to TRBJ2-3; D is unclear. The CDR3 runs to 13 residues. V was shortened by 3 bases and J by 2 bases, with 9 bases between the two germline ends. The germline gives CDR1 SQVTM, CDR2 ANQGSEA. CDR3 sequence reads: CSVEGYHTDTQYF. CDR3 coding DNA: TGCAGCGTTGAGGGCTATCACACAGATACGCAGTATTTT.

This chain links TRBV9 with TRBJ1-1; D is undetermined. Germline V gene lookup returns CDR1 SGDLS and CDR2 YYNGEE. The CDR3 has 13 residues. Trimming left V 0 bases short and J 2 bases short, with 5 bases between. CDR3 nucleotide sequence: TGTGCCAGCAGCGTAGCGTTCAACACTGAAGCTTTCTTT. It specifies CASSVAFNTEAFF.